What follows are 8 T cell receptor beta chains derived from one specimen sequenced in a study of identical twins. TCRdb re-called the 5' RACE reads through MiXCR, storing one row per CDR3 protein. The sample includes approximately 470,000 distinct CDR3 sequences, 14% of them seen just once. This sample was also put to use in a study of yellow fever vaccine responses in identical twins.

Sequences were obtained from CD4+ T cells sorted from blood. Source of these receptors: a woman aged 18 to 35 in good health.

The V gene is TRBV29-1, the J gene TRBJ2-5; a weak D match, TRBD2 (5 bases). This CDR3 contains 12 residues. The germline gives CDR1 SQVTM, CDR2 ANQGSEA. Trimming stripped 3 bases from V and 7 bases from J, with 12 bases between. The CDR3: CSVDGGGLTQYF. In DNA form, the CDR3 reads TGCAGCGTTGATGGTGGCGGGTTGACCCAGTACTTC.

This clonotype was seen a single time. Possible read error: a much larger clone is one base away. J is TRBJ1-1 and V is TRBV7-9; TRBD1 aligns across 10 bases. The CDR3 contains 14 residues. Germline V CDR1 and CDR2: SEHNR, FQNEAQ (reference sequence). CDR3 DNA sequence: TGTGCCAGCAGCTTGGCCGGGACAGGGGCTGAAGCTTCCTTT. Translation gives CASSLAGTGAEASF.

In this sample, this clonotype turned up a few times. V gene TRBV15 combines with J gene TRBJ2-5, with 7 bases lining up with TRBD2. Germline V CDR1 and CDR2: LNHNV, YYDKDF (reference sequence). V gave up 1 base and J gave up 5 bases; unmatched junction bases: 10. The CDR3 sequence is 16 residues long. CDR3 in amino acids: CATSRAATSRRETQYF. CDR3 in DNA: TGTGCCACCAGCAGAGCGGCGACTAGCCGGAGGGAGACCCAGTACTTC.

The chain is built from TRBV25-1 and TRBJ2-2; 9 bases agree with TRBD2. With V trimmed by 4 bases and J by 0 bases, 3 bases remained unmatched. The CDR3 sequence is 16 residues long. Germline V gene sequence: CDR1 MGHDK, CDR2 SYGVNS. CDR3 protein: CASSGRLAANTGELFF. The CDR3 DNA follows: TGTGCCAGCAGTGGCAGACTAGCGGCGAACACCGGGGAGCTGTTTTTT. Complete variable domain (other parts from reference TRBV25-1 and TRBJ2-2): EADIYQTPRYLVIGTGKKITLECSQTMGHDKMYWYQQDPGMELHLIHYSYGVNSTEKGDLSSESTVSRIRTEHFPLTLESARPSHTSQYLCASSGRLAANTGELFFGEGSRLTVL.

This clonotype turned up a few times. The chain links TRBV5-4 to TRBJ2-5; D could derive from TRBD1 or TRBD2 (6 bases each). The CDR3 loop spans 15 amino acids. V dropped 3 bases and J dropped 3 bases, with 15 bases sitting between them. Germline V lookup: CDR1 SGHNT, CDR2 YYREEE (reference sequence). CDR3 sequence: CASSSGADSEETQYF. In DNA form, the CDR3 reads TGTGCCAGCAGCTCGGGGGCGGATTCCGAAGAGACCCAGTACTTC.

This clonotype was counted a few times. The chain combines TRBV12-3 or TRBV12-4 with TRBJ2-2; 8 positions match TRBD2. This CDR3 spans 13 amino acids. Trimming took 5 bases from V and 6 from J; bases not matched to a gene: 2. The CDR3 sequence: CASSPGGAGELFF. Written as DNA, the CDR3 is TGTGCCAGCAGTCCGGGGGGGGCCGGGGAGCTGTTTTTT.

V and J are TRBV7-9 and TRBJ2-6, with a weak D call TRBD1 (5 bases). The CDR3 extends over 15 amino acids. Germline loops: CDR1 SEHNR, CDR2 FQNEAQ (reference sequence). V lost 5 bases and J lost 1, with 9 bases in between. The CDR3 nucleotides read TGTGCCAGCAGCCCCAGGGCTTCTGGGGCCAACGTCCTGACTTTC. This codes for CASSPRASGANVLTF.

This clonotype was detected only a few times. As DNA, the CDR3 is TGCAGCGTTGGGACGCCTGTCAGGGGCTACACCTTC. Protein product: CSVGTPVRGYTF. The chain has TRBV29-1 and TRBJ1-2; D uncertain. V was clipped by 4 bases and J by 8 bases, with 14 bases between them. Germline assignment: CDR1 SQVTM and CDR2 ANQGSEA. This CDR3 spans 12 amino acids.